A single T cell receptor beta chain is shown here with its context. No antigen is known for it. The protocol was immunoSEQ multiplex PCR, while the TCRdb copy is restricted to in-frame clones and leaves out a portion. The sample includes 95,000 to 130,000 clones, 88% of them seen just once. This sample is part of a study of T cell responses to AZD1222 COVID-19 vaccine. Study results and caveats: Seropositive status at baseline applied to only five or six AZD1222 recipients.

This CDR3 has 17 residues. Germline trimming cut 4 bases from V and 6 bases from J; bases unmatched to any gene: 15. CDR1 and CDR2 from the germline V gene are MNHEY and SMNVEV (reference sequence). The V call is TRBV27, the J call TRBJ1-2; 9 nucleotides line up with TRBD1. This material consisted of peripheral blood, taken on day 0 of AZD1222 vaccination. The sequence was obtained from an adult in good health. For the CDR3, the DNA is TGTGCCAGCAGTTCCTGGGGCAGCGGGACAGGGCCGAATGGCTACACCTTC. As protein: CASSSWGSGTGPNGYTF.